The source of this TCR beta chain is a study of control samples from healthy donors and cancer patients. The CDR3 is made up of 14 amino acids. The germline V gene encodes CDR1 MDHEN and CDR2 SYDVKM. V lost 3 bases to trimming and J lost 2 bases, with 10 bases between them. The assay was immunoSEQ multiplex PCR, and TCRdb's table has in-frame clones only and misses some. This table has about 89,000 clones, around 86% appearing once. This rearrangement joins TRBV28 to TRBJ1-1; no reliable D call. Sequencing was performed on blood. This clonotype was obtained from a man aged 25-45 years in good health. DNA for the CDR3: TGTGCCAGCAGTTTTCAACAGACCAACACTGAAGCTTTCTTT. This encodes CASSFQQTNTEAFF.